This T cell receptor beta chain stems from a study of blood T cells in healthy people across ages. Broader study findings: Donor CMV status, an unknown factor, possibly confounded changes in expanded clonotypes. Donors of long life had a larger count of naive CD4+ cells and greater diversity than aged donors. Estimates of total diversity, which came from one million sequenced T cells, were considered to be underestimates.

A second PCR, run for about 7 to 11 cycles, used a sample-barcoded 5' primer plus a J-beta primer mix. From the 5' RACE reads, TCRdb called clonotypes with MiXCR, one entry per CDR3 protein. The table records some 1.1 million distinct CDR3 sequences, less than 45% of them present only once. This CDR3 spans 14 amino acids. Per the germline V gene, CDR1 is MNHEY and CDR2 is SVGAGI. V lost 2 bases to trimming and J lost 2 bases, with 9 bases between them. A note on this clonotype: Its antigen is undetermined.

This clonotype was obtained from a young man in good health. The chain is built from TRBV6-5 and TRBJ2-5, with a weak D call TRBD2 (6 bases). Sequenced: blood. CDR3 bases: TGTGCCAGCAGTTACATCGGGGGTCAAGAGACCCAGTACTTC. Translated, it gives CASSYIGGQETQYF.